Following are 9 T cell receptor beta chains from one sample sequenced in a study of T cells in localized non-small cell lung cancer. Clones were read by immunoSEQ multiplex PCR, and TCRdb kept only the in-frame ones, dropping some. The sample records fewer than 40,000 clones, 85% to 90% being singletons. This specimen consisted of peripheral blood, obtained before any cancer treatment. These TCRs come from a female donor of 60 years or more with stage I lung adenocarcinoma.

This clone was detected a few times. The rearrangement uses TRBV19 and TRBJ2-7, with TRBD1 matching over 7 bases. The CDR3 consists of 14 residues. Unmatched junction bases numbered 6, after V lost 2 bases and J lost 5 bases. CDR1 is LNHDA and CDR2 is SQIVND in the germline V gene (reference sequence). This CDR3 is CASSIYDRAHEQYF. Here the CDR3 DNA reads TGTGCCAGTAGTATATACGACAGGGCCCACGAGCAGTACTTC.

The chain carries TRBV10-3 and TRBJ2-5; 7 bases match TRBD1. Germline V CDR1 and CDR2: ENHRY, SYGVKD. With V trimmed by 4 bases and J by 0 bases, 8 bases remained unmatched. The CDR3 has 16 amino acids. The CDR3 DNA sequence: TGTGCCATCAGTGGTAACAGGGGATTGTACCAAGAGACCCAGTACTTC. Translation: CAISGNRGLYQETQYF.

The V gene is TRBV21-1, the J gene TRBJ1-3. TRBV21-1 is recorded as a pseudogene. The CDR3 consists of 15 residues. The CDR3 sequence: CASSPNRNSGNTIYF. Written as DNA, the CDR3 is TGTGCCAGCAGCCCCAACCGGAATTCTGGAAACACCATATATTTT.

The CDR3 DNA reads TGTGCCAGTAGCTCGATCACAGGGAACTATGGCTACACCTTC. Protein sequence: CASSSITGNYGYTF. This chain uses TRBV19 with TRBJ1-2; TRBD1 might be the D (6 bases). Germline CDR1 and CDR2: LNHDA and SQIVND (reference sequence). The CDR3 runs 14 residues. The germline V and J ends were trimmed by 6 bases and 2 bases, with 13 bases remaining between them.

The chain recombines TRBV29-1 with TRBJ2-7; TRBD1 might be the D (6 bases). Germline loops: CDR1 SQVTM, CDR2 ANQGSEA. V was clipped by 6 bases and J by 6 bases, with 15 bases between them. The CDR3 is 12 residues long. The CDR3 loop is CSVGQSPREQYF. DNA of the CDR3: TGCAGCGTCGGACAGTCTCCGCGCGAGCAGTACTTC.

The sample holds one count of this clone. The genes are TRBV4-3 and TRBJ2-7; D possibly uses TRBD1 or TRBD2 (5 bases each). This CDR3 contains 17 residues. V lost 4 bases, J lost 2 bases, and 21 bases lay in between. The germline V gene has CDR1 LGHNA and CDR2 YSLEER. The CDR3 loop is CASSPDRGSPVPYEQYF. CDR3 nucleotides: TGCGCCAGCAGCCCCGACAGAGGGTCTCCAGTCCCCTACGAGCAGTACTTC.

The V call is TRBV18, the J call TRBJ2-2; no reliable D call. The CDR3 loop spans 15 amino acids. The ends were cut back, 4 bases at V and 0 bases at J, with 9 bases in the middle. In germline, CDR1 is KGHSH, CDR2 LQKENI. In nucleotides, the CDR3 is TGTGCCAGCTCACGTGGCGTTCCGAACACCGGGGAGCTGTTTTTT. It is translated as CASSRGVPNTGELFF.

A remark on this clone: The same CDR3 can be traced to other DNA sequences in this sample. The CDR3 here is CASSRQGYEQYF. The CDR3 DNA is TGTGCCAGCAGTAGACAGGGCTACGAGCAGTACTTC. The chain uses TRBV7-2 and TRBJ2-7, with 7 positions matching TRBD1. The CDR3 is 12 amino acids. The V gene end was trimmed by 6 bases and the J gene end by 3 bases; junction bases not matched to a gene: 2. CDR1 SGHTA and CDR2 FQGNSA come from the germline V gene.

The CDR3 loop is CASSFQGAEAFF. The CDR3, as DNA: TGTGCCAGCAGCTTTCAGGGGGCTGAAGCTTTCTTT. The V call is TRBV7-2, the J call TRBJ1-1; 7 bases are a match to TRBD1. V shed 3 bases and J 6 bases; nucleotides not matched to a gene: 1. This CDR3 region has 12 residues. CDR1 is SGHTA, CDR2 FQGNSA, per germline.